These 24 T cell receptor beta chains share one sample of origin, sequenced in a study of cytomegalovirus exposure and HLA in healthy donors. Primers included in the PCR were 60 Vbeta and 13 Jbeta primers. Assay used: immunoSEQ multiplex PCR; TCRdb lists only in-frame clones, some missing. In the table there are approximately 140,000 clones, approximately 84% of which are singletons. Input material: PBMCs. The receptors originated from a boy younger than 10 in good health and CMV-seronegative.

This rearrangement joins TRBV6-1 to TRBJ1-4; 9 bases are shared with TRBD1. The CDR3 extends over 15 amino acids. V was pared by 4 bases and J by 2 bases, with 2 bases of the junction left unmatched. Looked up from germline, CDR1 is MNHNS and CDR2 is SASEGT. The chain's CDR3 is CASSAGTGTNEKLFF. The CDR3 bases are TGTGCCAGCAGTGCTGGGACAGGGACTAATGAAAAACTGTTTTTT.

The chain combines TRBV6-4 with TRBJ2-7, with 8 bases aligning to TRBD1. The ends lost 0 bases at V and 2 bases at J; junction bases unmatched: 6. Germline V gene lookup returns CDR1 MRHNA and CDR2 SNTAGT. CDR3 length equals 16 residues. The CDR3 reads CASSDSRDRTPYEQYV. The CDR3 DNA reads TGTGCCAGCAGTGACTCCCGGGACAGGACCCCCTACGAGCAGTACGTC.

This clone has just one count. The chain uses TRBV6-5 and TRBJ1-2; D unresolved. CDR3 size: 14 residues. With 4 bases removed from V and 2 bases from J, the gap between germline ends came to 11 bases. Germline CDR1 and CDR2: MNHEY and SVGAGI. CDR3 nucleotide sequence: TGTGCCAGCAGTTTGGGTGGGCAGAACTATGGCTACACCTTC. Encoded protein: CASSLGGQNYGYTF.

This rearrangement joins TRBV19 to TRBJ1-4; tentative D call: TRBD1 (5 bases). The ends were cut back, 3 bases at V and 6 bases at J, with 11 bases in the middle. Per germline, CDR1 LNHDA and CDR2 SQIVND (reference sequence). The CDR3 has 14 residues. The CDR3 loop is CASSIGAGHEKLFF. DNA of the CDR3: TGTGCCAGTAGTATTGGGGCAGGTCATGAAAAACTGTTTTTT. The full variable domain, completed using reference TRBV19 and TRBJ1-4, is DGGITQSPKYLFRKEGQNVTLSCEQNLNHDAMYWYRQDPGQGLRLIYYSQIVNDFQKGDIAEGYSVSREKKESFPLTVTSAQKNPTAFYLCASSIGAGHEKLFFGSGTQLSVL.

This chain uses TRBV7-2 with TRBJ2-7, with D maybe TRBD1 (6 bases). V lost 4 bases and J lost 3, with 19 bases in between. This CDR3 has 16 residues. CDR1 is SGHTA, CDR2 FQGNSA, per germline. The CDR3 protein is CASSSDSKRSYYEQYF. Here the CDR3 DNA reads TGTGCCAGCAGCTCGGACAGCAAAAGGTCTTACTACGAGCAGTACTTC.

The gene calls are TRBV6-4 and TRBJ2-1; 9 nucleotides agree with TRBD2. Germline trimming cut 6 bases from V and 0 bases from J; bases unmatched to any gene: 9. Germline V gene data show CDR1 as MRHNA and CDR2 as SNTAGT. This CDR3 is 17 amino acids long. The CDR3 DNA sequence: TGTGCCAGCAGGTCAGCGGGGGGCCTTAGCTCCTACAATGAGCAGTTCTTC. Translating gives CASRSAGGLSSYNEQFF.

Concerning this clone: Different DNA sequences within this sample yield the same CDR3. CDR3 nucleotides: TGTGCCAGCAGTTACTCGGCGGAACCTTATGGCTACACCTTC. Translated: CASSYSAEPYGYTF. The chain has TRBV6-5 and TRBJ1-2; no firm D call. Trimming removed 0 bases from V and 5 bases from J, with 10 bases in between. Germline V gene lookup returns CDR1 MNHEY and CDR2 SVGAGI. The CDR3 contains 14 residues.

This chain links TRBV7-9 with TRBJ2-1; D possibly corresponds to TRBD2 (7 bases). The V end was cut by 5 bases, the J end by 4 bases, with 15 bases between. This CDR3 is built from 15 residues. Per the germline V gene, CDR1 is SEHNR and CDR2 is FQNEAQ (reference sequence). CDR3 residues: CASSPGGGAYNEQFF. The CDR3 DNA sequence: TGTGCCAGCAGCCCGGGGGGCGGAGCTTACAATGAGCAGTTCTTC.

As regards this clone: This sample also contains other DNA sequences that code for the same CDR3. The chain recombines TRBV5-8 with TRBJ2-5; 8 bases line up with TRBD1. Unmatched junction bases numbered 5, after V lost 4 bases and J lost 3 bases. Germline V CDR1 and CDR2: SGHTS, YDEGEE. The CDR3 length is 14 residues. The CDR3 here is CASSVGQGEETQYF. The CDR3 region has the DNA TGTGCCAGCAGCGTTGGACAGGGAGAAGAGACCCAGTACTTC.

A single count supports this clone. The chain recombines TRBV4-2 with TRBJ1-3, with 7 bases lining up with TRBD1. The germline V gene has CDR1 LGHNA and CDR2 YNFKEQ. This CDR3 is 17 amino acids long. V shed 0 bases and J 4 bases; nucleotides not matched to a gene: 9. The CDR3 nucleotides read TGTGCCAGCAGCCAAGAAACCGGCAGGGGGGAAGGAAACACCATATATTTT. It translates to CASSQETGRGEGNTIYF.

Only one count was recorded for this clone. The J gene is TRBJ1-2, the V gene TRBV6-5; 10 bases fit TRBD1. V shed 0 bases and J 3 bases; nucleotides not matched to a gene: 4. CDR1 is MNHEY, CDR2 SVGAGI, per germline. This CDR3 has 16 amino acids. CDR3 region: CASSYSTGTGDYGYTF. For the CDR3, the DNA is TGTGCCAGCAGTTACTCGACTGGGACAGGGGACTATGGCTACACCTTC.

This clone was picked up a small number of times. The chain carries TRBV5-6 and TRBJ1-2; 12 bases match TRBD1. Germline V CDR1 and CDR2: SGHDT, YYEEEE. The V and J ends lost 2 bases and 6 bases, in that order; junction bases with no gene match: 2. This CDR3 region has 14 residues. The DNA of the CDR3 is TGTGCCAGCAGCTTCGGGACAGGGGGCCATGGCTACACCTTC. Encoded protein: CASSFGTGGHGYTF.

This clone has just one count. This chain joins TRBV2 and TRBJ2-5; 11 bases line up with TRBD2. The germline V gene encodes CDR1 SNHLY and CDR2 FYNNEI. V lost 3 bases to trimming and J lost 5 bases; unmatched junction nucleotides: 11. This CDR3 contains 17 residues. The DNA for the CDR3 is TGTGCCAGCAGTGATGGGGGGACTAGCGGAGGGGTGGAGACCCAGTACTTC. This translates into CASSDGGTSGGVETQYF.

The sample holds one count of this clone. The chain is built from TRBV18 and TRBJ1-5, with 11 bases that match TRBD1. Germline CDR1 is KGHSH and CDR2 is LQKENI. The V gene end was trimmed by 3 bases and the J gene end by 9 bases; junction bases not matched to a gene: 1. The CDR3 length is 13 residues. This CDR3 is CASSPGTGGPQHF. CDR3 DNA: TGTGCCAGCTCACCCGGGACAGGGGGGCCCCAGCATTTT.

The genes are TRBV9 and TRBJ1-2, with D tentatively TRBD1 (6 bases). The CDR3 consists of 15 residues. V lost 0 bases to trimming and J lost 4 bases, with 13 bases between them. Looked up from germline, CDR1 is SGDLS and CDR2 is YYNGEE. CDR3 DNA: TGTGCCAGCAGCGTAGGACCCCCAGGGGCCTATGGCTACACCTTC. Translated: CASSVGPPGAYGYTF.

The chain uses TRBV4-1 and TRBJ1-1, with TRBD1 as a possible D gene (5 bases). The CDR3 is 15 amino acids. Germline assignment: CDR1 MGHRA and CDR2 YSYEKL. Deletions cut 0 bases from V and 5 bases from J, with 13 bases between. The CDR3 region has the DNA TGCGCCAGCAGCCAAGATACGGGACGGGGGACTGAAGCTTTCTTT. It yields the protein CASSQDTGRGTEAFF.

The gene calls are TRBV2 and TRBJ1-5; D unresolved. The CDR3 extends over 16 amino acids. Germline CDR1 reads SNHLY; CDR2 reads FYNNEI. Trimming left V 1 base short and J 4 bases short, with 14 bases between. CDR3 loop: CASSEGELLGNQPQHF. CDR3 nucleotides: TGTGCCAGCAGTGAAGGGGAGCTGTTGGGGAATCAGCCCCAGCATTTT. The full variable domain, with the rest looked up from reference TRBV2 and TRBJ1-5, is EPEVTQTPSHQVTQMGQEVILRCVPISNHLYFYWYRQILGQKVEFLVSFYNNEISEKSEIFDDQFSVERPDGSNFTLKIRSTKLEDSAMYFCASSEGELLGNQPQHFGDGTRLSIL.

The V gene is TRBV4-2, the J gene TRBJ2-3; D is perhaps TRBD2 (6 bases). Germline lookup yields CDR1 LGHNA and CDR2 YNFKEQ. This CDR3 is built from 17 residues. V lost 5 bases and J 3 bases, leaving 21 bases between the germline ends. Here the CDR3 reads CASSYRTGATGTDTQYF. The CDR3, as DNA: TGTGCCAGCAGCTATAGGACGGGAGCTACTGGAACAGATACGCAGTATTTT.

V is TRBV7-8 and J is TRBJ2-2, with 9 bases identical to TRBD2. The V gene end was trimmed by 1 base and the J gene end by 0 bases; junction bases not matched to a gene: 12. The CDR3 consists of 20 residues. Germline lookup yields CDR1 SGHVS and CDR2 FQNEAQ. CDR3 sequence: CASSLDGRSGRIPNTGELFF. In nucleotides, the CDR3 is TGTGCCAGCAGCTTAGATGGTCGTAGCGGGAGAATCCCGAACACCGGGGAGCTGTTTTTT.

This chain uses TRBV9 with TRBJ1-1; TRBD1 aligns across 8 bases. CDR3 size: 16 residues. Looked up from germline, CDR1 is SGDLS and CDR2 is YYNGEE. Germline trimming cut 0 bases from V and 4 bases from J; bases unmatched to any gene: 8. The CDR3 loop reads CASSVEAGGFSTEAFF. Written as DNA, the CDR3 is TGTGCCAGCAGCGTAGAGGCAGGGGGCTTTAGCACTGAAGCTTTCTTT.

A remark on this clone: An end of the junction differs from the germline gene, which may be a read error. The genes are TRBV19 and TRBJ1-5; maybe TRBD1 (5 bases). Germline V gene lookup returns CDR1 LNHDA and CDR2 SQIVND (reference sequence). The CDR3 spans 14 residues. As DNA, the CDR3 is TGTGCCGGTAGCCGCCGGGGGGACGATCAGCCCCAGCATTTT. It encodes CAGSRRGDDQPQHF. The full variable domain, in which reference TRBV19 and TRBJ1-5 provide the parts outside the CDR3, is DGGITQSPKYLFRKEGQNVTLSCEQNLNHDAMYWYRQDPGQGLRLIYYSQIVNDFQKGDIAEGYSVSREKKESFPLTVTSAQKNPTAFYLCAGSRRGDDQPQHFGDGTRLSIL.

V and J are TRBV5-4 and TRBJ2-3; 8 nucleotides align to TRBD2. The CDR3 has 15 amino acids. The germline V gene encodes CDR1 SGHNT and CDR2 YYREEE (reference sequence). After removal of 5 bases from V and 4 bases from J, the junction contained 9 bases not matched to a gene. This chain's CDR3 is CASSIIRGGADTQYF. CDR3 coding DNA: TGTGCCAGCAGTATTATCCGGGGGGGGGCAGATACGCAGTATTTT. Together with reference TRBV5-4 and TRBJ2-3, the CDR3 gives the full variable domain: ETGVTQSPTHLIKTRGQQVTLRCSSQSGHNTVSWYQQALGQGPQFIFQYYREEENGRGNFPPRFSGLQFPNYSSELNVNALELDDSALYLCASSIIRGGADTQYFGPGTRLTVL.

V usage is TRBV11-2 and J usage is TRBJ2-7, with 8 nucleotides matching TRBD2. In germline, CDR1 is SGHAT, CDR2 FQNNGV. Unmatched junction bases numbered 16, after V lost 5 bases and J lost 4 bases. This CDR3 contains 17 residues. CDR3 sequence reads: CASSGWTGKRGSYEQYV. The CDR3 bases are TGTGCCAGCAGCGGATGGACGGGGAAGCGGGGGTCGTACGAGCAGTACGTC.

V and J are TRBV25-1 and TRBJ1-3; D remains unclear. The CDR3 runs to 17 residues. Germline CDR1 reads MGHDK; CDR2 reads SYGVNS. Trimming cost V 2 bases and J 3 bases, with 17 bases left between them. The CDR3 reads CASSEHDWRESGNTIYF. The CDR3 DNA is TGTGCCAGCAGTGAACATGATTGGAGGGAAAGTGGAAACACCATATATTTT. The full variable domain, rest sourced from reference TRBV25-1 and TRBJ1-3, is EADIYQTPRYLVIGTGKKITLECSQTMGHDKMYWYQQDPGMELHLIHYSYGVNSTEKGDLSSESTVSRIRTEHFPLTLESARPSHTSQYLCASSEHDWRESGNTIYFGEGSWLTVV.